This T cell receptor beta chain is from a study of T cells in Graves' hyperthyroidism and ophthalmopathy. CDR3 length: 13 amino acids. Germline V gene lookup returns CDR1 SQVTM and CDR2 ANQGSEA. V was clipped by 8 bases and J by 7 bases; unmatched bases: 13. TCR beta CDR3 region amplification was performed from RNA transcripts. First-round RT-PCR targeting the TCR CDR3 was performed with the HTBI primer set. Each CDR3 protein is one row after TCRdb ran MiXCR on the multiplex PCR reads. The sample holds under 700,000 distinct CDR3 sequences, just over 45% seen once. Sample: peripheral blood or thyroid tissue (not recorded which). This chain uses TRBV29-1 with TRBJ1-2; 7 bases match TRBD1. The source of this sequence is a woman in her late teens or twenties with Graves' hyperthyroidism. The CDR3 coding sequence is TGCAGCACCTCGACAGGGTCGACTGCTGGCTACACCTTC. Protein sequence: CSTSTGSTAGYTF.